These T cell receptor beta chains were read from a single sample in a study of CD8 T cells in ankylosing spondylitis. TCRdb used MiXCR to reprocess the 5' RACE reads, holding one entry per CDR3 protein. The sample has a few hundred thousand distinct CDR3 sequences, around 18% seen once. Input material: blood, either unsorted or a sorted T cell fraction (not recorded which). The receptors derive from a male donor with ankylosing spondylitis. CDR3s include the opening cysteine and the closing phenylalanine or tryptophan.

j_call,v_call,cdr3_aa
TRBJ1-1,TRBV28,CASSARGASTEAFF
TRBJ2-1,TRBV14,CASRPLAGVDNEQFF
TRBJ2-3,TRBV14,CASSQETDGWVTDTQYF
TRBJ1-2,TRBV29-1,CSTRDSYGYTF
TRBJ2-1,TRBV5-8,CASLRGLGEQFF
TRBJ2-1,TRBV9,CASSVGVAGEYNEQFF
TRBJ2-1,TRBV5-1,CASSFGAGVYNEQFF
TRBJ1-1,TRBV29-1,CSVGDGLNTEAFF
TRBJ2-5,TRBV11-2,CASSYQETDREGWETQYF
TRBJ1-5,TRBV6-1,CASSDRFNDQPQHF
TRBJ2-7,TRBV7-9,CARSLEVYEQYF
TRBJ2-1,TRBV4-2,CASSPYSSGFGPLNEQFF
TRBJ2-1,TRBV27,CASRSGRPEQFF
TRBJ2-7,TRBV28,CASSFAVSSYEQYF
TRBJ2-1,TRBV14,CASSQLAGTYNEQFF
TRBJ2-3,TRBV11-2,CASSQTSGGAVNTQYF
TRBJ1-1,TRBV3-1,CASSHVQGGNTEAFF